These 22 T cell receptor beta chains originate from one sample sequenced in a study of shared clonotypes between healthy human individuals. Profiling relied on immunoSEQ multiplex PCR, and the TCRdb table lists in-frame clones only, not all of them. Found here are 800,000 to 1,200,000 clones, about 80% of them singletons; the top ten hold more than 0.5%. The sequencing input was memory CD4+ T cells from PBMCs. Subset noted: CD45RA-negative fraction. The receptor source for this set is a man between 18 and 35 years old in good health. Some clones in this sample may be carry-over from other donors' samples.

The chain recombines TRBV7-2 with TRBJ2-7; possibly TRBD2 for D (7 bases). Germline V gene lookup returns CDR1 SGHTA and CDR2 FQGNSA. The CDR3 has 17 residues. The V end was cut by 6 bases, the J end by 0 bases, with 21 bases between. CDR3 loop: CASSPTGGGTSSYEQYF. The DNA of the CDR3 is TGTGCCAGCAGTCCCACGGGGGGCGGAACGAGCTCCTACGAGCAGTACTTC.

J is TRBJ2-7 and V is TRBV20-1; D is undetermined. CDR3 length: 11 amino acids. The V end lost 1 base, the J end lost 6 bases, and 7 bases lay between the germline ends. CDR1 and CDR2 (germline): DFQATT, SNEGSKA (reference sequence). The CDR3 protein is CSARAASEQYF. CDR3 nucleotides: TGCAGTGCTAGAGCTGCCTCCGAGCAGTACTTC.

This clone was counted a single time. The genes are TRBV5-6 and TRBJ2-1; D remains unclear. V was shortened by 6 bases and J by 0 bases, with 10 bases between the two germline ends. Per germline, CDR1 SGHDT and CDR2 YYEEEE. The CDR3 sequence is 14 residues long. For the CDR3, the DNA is TGTGCCAGCAACTCTAGATACTCCTACAATGAGCAGTTCTTC. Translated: CASNSRYSYNEQFF.

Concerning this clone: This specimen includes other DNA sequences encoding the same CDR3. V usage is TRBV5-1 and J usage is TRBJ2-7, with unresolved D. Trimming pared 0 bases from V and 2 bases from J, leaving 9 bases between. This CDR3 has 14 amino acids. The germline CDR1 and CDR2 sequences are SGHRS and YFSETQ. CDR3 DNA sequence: TGCGCCAGCAGCTTGGTGGTAGGGCCCTACGAGCAGTACTTC. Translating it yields CASSLVVGPYEQYF.

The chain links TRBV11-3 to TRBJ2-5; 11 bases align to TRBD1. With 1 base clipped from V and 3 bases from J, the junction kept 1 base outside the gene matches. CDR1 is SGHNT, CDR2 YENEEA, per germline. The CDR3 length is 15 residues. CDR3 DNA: TGTGCCAGCAGCTTAGGGACAGGGGGCAAAGAGACCCAGTACTTC. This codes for CASSLGTGGKETQYF.

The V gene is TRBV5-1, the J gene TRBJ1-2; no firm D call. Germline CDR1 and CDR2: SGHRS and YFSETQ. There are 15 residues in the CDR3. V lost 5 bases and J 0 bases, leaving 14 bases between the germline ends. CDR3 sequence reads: CASSHDGEANYGYTF. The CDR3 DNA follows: TGCGCCAGCAGTCATGACGGGGAAGCTAACTATGGCTACACCTTC.

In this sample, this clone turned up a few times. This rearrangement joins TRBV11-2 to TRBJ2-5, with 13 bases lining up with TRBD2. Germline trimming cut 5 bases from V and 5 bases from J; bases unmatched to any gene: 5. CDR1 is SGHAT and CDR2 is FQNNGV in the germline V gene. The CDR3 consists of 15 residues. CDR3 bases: TGTGCCAGCAGCCTACTAGCGGGAGGGTCGGAGACCCAGTACTTC. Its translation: CASSLLAGGSETQYF.

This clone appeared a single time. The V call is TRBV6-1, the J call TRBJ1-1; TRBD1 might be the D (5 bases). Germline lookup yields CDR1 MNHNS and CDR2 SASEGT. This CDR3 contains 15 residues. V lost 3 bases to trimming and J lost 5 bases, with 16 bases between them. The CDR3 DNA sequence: TGTGCCAGCAGTGACCCCGGGGGAAGGCAGACTGAAGCTTTCTTT. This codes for CASSDPGGRQTEAFF.

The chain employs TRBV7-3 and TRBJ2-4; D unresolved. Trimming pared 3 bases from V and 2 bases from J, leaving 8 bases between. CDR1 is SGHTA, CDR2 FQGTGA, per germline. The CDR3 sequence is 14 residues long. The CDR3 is CASSLFGSKNIQYF. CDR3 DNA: TGTGCCAGCAGCTTGTTTGGTTCCAAAAACATTCAGTACTTC.

The CDR3 DNA reads TGTGCCAGCAGTCGCAGCGGGAACACCGGGGAGCTGTTTTTT. Translated, it gives CASSRSGNTGELFF. The rearrangement uses TRBV7-6 and TRBJ2-2; D perhaps matches TRBD2 (5 bases). There are 14 residues in the CDR3. Trimming took off 6 bases at V and 1 base at J, with 9 bases between the two ends. From germline, CDR1 is SGHVS and CDR2 FNYEAQ. The variable domain in full, completed from reference TRBV7-6 and TRBJ2-2, reads GAGVSQSPRYKVTKRGQDVALRCDPISGHVSLYWYRQALGQGPEFLTYFNYEAQQDKSGLPNDRFSAERPEGSISTLTIQRTEQRDSAMYRCASSRSGNTGELFFGEGSRLTVL.

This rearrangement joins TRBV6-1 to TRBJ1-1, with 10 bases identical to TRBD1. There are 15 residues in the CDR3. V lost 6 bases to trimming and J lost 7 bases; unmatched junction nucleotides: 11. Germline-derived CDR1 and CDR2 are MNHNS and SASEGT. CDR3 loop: CASRGDRGRASEAFF. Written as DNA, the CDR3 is TGTGCCAGCAGAGGAGACAGGGGGCGAGCGAGTGAAGCTTTCTTT.

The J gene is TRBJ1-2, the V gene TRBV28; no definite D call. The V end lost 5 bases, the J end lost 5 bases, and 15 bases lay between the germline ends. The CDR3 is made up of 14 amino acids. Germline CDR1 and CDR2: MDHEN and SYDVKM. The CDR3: CASSRAVYRYGYTF. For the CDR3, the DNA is TGTGCCAGCAGTCGGGCGGTATATAGGTATGGCTACACCTTC.

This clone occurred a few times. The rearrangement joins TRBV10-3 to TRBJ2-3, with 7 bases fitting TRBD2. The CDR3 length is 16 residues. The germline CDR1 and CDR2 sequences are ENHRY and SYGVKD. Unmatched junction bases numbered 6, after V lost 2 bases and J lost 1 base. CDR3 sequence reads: CAISEQRGRGTDTQYF. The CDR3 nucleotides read TGTGCCATCAGTGAGCAAAGAGGGAGGGGCACAGATACGCAGTATTTT.

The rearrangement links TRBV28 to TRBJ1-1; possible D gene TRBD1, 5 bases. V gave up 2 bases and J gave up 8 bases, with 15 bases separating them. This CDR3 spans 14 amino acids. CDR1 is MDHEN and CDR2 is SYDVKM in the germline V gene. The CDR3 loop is CASSLTGRREEAFF. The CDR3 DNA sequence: TGTGCCAGCAGTTTAACGGGACGCCGAGAGGAAGCTTTCTTT.

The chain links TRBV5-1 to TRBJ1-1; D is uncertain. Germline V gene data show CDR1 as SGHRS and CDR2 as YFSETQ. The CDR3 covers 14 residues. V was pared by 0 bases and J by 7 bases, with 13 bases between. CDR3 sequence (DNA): TGCGCCAGCAGCTTGGAGGCCACCGCGAGTGAAGCTTTCTTT. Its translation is CASSLEATASEAFF. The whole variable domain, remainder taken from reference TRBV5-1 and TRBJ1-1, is KAGVTQTPRYLIKTRGQQVTLSCSPISGHRSVSWYQQTPGQGLQFLFEYFSETQRNKGNFPGRFSGRQFSNSRSEMNVSTLELGDSALYLCASSLEATASEAFFGQGTRLTVV.

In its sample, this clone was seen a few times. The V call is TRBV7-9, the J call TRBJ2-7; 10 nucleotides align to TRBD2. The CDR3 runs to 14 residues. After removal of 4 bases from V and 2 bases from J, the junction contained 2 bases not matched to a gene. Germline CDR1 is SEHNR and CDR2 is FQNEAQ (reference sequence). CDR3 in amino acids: CASSSSGRAYEQYF. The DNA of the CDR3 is TGTGCCAGCAGCTCGAGCGGGAGGGCCTACGAGCAGTACTTC.

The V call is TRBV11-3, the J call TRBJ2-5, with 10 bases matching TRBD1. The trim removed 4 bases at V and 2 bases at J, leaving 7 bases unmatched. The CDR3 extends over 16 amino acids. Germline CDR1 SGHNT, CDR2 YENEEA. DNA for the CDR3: TGTGCCAGCAGCTCCGGGACAGGGGACGAACAAGAGACCCAGTACTTC. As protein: CASSSGTGDEQETQYF.

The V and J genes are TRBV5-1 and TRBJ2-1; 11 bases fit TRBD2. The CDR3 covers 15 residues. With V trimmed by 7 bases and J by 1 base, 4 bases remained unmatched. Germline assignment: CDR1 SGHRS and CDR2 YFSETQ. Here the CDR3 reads CASGASGGSYNEQFF. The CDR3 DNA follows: TGCGCCAGCGGAGCTAGCGGGGGGTCCTACAATGAGCAGTTCTTC.

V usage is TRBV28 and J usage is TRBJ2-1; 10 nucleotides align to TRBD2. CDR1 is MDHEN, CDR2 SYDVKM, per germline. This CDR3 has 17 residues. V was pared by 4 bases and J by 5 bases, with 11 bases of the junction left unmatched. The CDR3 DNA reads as TGTGCCAGCAGTTCCCCCTTGAGCGGGAGGGGAGACAATGAGCAGTTCTTC. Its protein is CASSSPLSGRGDNEQFF. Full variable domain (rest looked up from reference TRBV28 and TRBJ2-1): DVKVTQSSRYLVKRTGEKVFLECVQDMDHENMFWYRQDPGLGLRLIYFSYDVKMKEKGDIPEGYSVSREKKERFSLILESASTNQTSMYLCASSSPLSGRGDNEQFFGPGTRLTVL.

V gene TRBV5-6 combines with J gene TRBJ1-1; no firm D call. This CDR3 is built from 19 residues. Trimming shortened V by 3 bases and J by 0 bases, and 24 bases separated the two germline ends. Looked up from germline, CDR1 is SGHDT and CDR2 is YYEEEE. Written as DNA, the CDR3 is TGTGCCAGCAGCTACGGACTCCCTGTGGCACCTCGACTGAACACTGAAGCTTTCTTT. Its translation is CASSYGLPVAPRLNTEAFF.

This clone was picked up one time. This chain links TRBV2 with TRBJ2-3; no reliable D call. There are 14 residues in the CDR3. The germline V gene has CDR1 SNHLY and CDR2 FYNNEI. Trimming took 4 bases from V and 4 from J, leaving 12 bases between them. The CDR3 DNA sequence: TGTGCCAGCAGTGCGAATTCCGCCCCAGATACGCAGTATTTT. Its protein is CASSANSAPDTQYF.

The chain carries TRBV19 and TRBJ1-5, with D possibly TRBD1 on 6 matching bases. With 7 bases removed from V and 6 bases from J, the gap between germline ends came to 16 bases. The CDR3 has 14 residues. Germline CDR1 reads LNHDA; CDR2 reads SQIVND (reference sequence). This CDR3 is CASTLEGGGQPQHF. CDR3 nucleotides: TGTGCCAGTACCCTAGAAGGGGGAGGTCAGCCCCAGCATTTT. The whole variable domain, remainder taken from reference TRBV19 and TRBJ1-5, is DGGITQSPKYLFRKEGQNVTLSCEQNLNHDAMYWYRQDPGQGLRLIYYSQIVNDFQKGDIAEGYSVSREKKESFPLTVTSAQKNPTAFYLCASTLEGGGQPQHFGDGTRLSIL.